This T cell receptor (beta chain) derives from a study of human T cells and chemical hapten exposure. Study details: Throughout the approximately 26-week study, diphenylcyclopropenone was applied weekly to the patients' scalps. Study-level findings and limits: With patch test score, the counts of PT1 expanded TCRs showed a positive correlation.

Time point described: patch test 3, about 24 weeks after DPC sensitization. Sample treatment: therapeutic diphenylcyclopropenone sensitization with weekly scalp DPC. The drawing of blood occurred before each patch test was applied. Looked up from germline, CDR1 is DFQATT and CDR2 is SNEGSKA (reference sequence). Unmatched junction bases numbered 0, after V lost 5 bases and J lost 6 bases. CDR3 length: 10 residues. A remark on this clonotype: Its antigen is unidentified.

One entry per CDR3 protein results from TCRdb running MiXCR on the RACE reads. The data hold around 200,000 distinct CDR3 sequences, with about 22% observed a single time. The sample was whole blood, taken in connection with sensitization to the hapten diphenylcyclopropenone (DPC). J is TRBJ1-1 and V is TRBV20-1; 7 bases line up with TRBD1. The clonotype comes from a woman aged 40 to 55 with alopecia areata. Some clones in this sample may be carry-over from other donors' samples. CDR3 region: CSAGTAEAFF. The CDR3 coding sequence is TGCAGTGCTGGGACAGCTGAAGCTTTCTTT.